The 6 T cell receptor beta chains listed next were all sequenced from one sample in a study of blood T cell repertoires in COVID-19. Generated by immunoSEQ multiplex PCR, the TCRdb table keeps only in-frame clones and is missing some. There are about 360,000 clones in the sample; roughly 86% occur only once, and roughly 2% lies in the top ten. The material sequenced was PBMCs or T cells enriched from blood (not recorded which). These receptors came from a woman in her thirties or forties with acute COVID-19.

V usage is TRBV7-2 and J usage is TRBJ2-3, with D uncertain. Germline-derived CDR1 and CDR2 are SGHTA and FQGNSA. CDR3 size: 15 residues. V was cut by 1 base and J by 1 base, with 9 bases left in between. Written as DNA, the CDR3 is TGTGCCAGCAGCTTAGGGCATCCCGGCACAGATACGCAGTATTTT. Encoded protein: CASSLGHPGTDTQYF.

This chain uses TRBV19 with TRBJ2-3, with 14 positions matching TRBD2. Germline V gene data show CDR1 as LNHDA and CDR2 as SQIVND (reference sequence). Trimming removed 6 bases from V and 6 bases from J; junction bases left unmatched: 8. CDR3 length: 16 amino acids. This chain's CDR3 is CASSGRLAGGLDTQYF. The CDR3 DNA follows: TGTGCCAGTAGCGGAAGACTAGCGGGGGGGTTGGATACGCAGTATTTT.

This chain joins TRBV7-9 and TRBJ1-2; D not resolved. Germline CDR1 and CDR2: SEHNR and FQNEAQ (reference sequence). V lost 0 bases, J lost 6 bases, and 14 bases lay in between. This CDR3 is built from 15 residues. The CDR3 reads CASSLARTGSDGYTF. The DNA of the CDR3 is TGTGCCAGCAGCTTAGCGAGAACGGGGAGCGATGGCTACACCTTC.

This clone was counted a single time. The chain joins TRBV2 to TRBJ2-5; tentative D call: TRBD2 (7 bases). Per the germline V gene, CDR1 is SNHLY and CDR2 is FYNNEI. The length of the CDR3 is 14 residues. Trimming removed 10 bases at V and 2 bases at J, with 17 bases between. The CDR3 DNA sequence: TGTGCCATGTACAGGGAGGGTGGGCAAGAGACCCAGTACTTC. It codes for CAMYREGGQETQYF.

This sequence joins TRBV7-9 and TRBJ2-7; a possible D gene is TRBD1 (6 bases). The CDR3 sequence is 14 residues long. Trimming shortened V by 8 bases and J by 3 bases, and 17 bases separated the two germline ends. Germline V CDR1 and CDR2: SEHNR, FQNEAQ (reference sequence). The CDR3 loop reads CASCDLDSVYEQYF. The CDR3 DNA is TGTGCCAGCTGCGACTTGGACAGTGTCTACGAGCAGTACTTC.

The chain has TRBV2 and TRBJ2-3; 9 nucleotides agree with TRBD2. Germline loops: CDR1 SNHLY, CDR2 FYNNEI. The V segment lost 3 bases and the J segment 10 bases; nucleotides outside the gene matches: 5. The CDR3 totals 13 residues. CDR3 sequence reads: CASSDVSGGAQYF. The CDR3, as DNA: TGTGCCAGCAGTGATGTTAGCGGGGGTGCGCAGTATTTT.